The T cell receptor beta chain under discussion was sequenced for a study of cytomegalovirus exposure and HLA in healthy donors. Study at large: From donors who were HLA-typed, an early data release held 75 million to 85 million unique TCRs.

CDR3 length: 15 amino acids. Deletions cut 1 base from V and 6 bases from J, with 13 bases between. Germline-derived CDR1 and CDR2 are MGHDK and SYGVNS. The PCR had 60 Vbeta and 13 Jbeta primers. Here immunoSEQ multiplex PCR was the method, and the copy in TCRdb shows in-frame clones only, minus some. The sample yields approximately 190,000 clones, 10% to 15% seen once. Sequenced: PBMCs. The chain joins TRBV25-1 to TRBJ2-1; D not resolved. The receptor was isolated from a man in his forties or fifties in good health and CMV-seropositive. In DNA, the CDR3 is TGTGCCAGCAGTGAATCCGGTCTTTTCCCCAATGAGCAGTTCTTC. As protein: CASSESGLFPNEQFF.